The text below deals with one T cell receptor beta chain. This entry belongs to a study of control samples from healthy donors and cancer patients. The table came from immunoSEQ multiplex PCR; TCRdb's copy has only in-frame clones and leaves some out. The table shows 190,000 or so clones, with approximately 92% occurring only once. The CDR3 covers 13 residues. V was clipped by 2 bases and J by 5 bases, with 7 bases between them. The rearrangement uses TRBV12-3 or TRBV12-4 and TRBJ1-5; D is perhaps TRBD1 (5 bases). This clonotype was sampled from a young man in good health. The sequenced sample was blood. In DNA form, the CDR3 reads TGTGCCAGCAGTTTACAGGGTTATCAGCCCCAGCATTTT. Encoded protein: CASSLQGYQPQHF.